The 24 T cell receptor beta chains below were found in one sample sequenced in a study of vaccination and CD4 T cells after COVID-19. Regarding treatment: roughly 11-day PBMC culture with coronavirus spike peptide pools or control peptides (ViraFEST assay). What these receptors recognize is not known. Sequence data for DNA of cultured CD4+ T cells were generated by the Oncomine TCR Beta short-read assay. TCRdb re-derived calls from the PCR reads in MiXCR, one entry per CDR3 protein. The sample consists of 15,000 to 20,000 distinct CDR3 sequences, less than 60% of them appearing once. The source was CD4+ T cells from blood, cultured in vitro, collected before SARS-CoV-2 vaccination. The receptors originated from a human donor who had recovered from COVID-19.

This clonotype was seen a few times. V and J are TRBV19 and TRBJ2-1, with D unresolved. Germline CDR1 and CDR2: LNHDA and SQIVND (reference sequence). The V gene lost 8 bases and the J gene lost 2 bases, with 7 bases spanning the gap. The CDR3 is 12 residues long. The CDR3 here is CASAPAYNEQFF. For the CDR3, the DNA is TGTGCCAGTGCTCCGGCCTACAATGAGCAGTTCTTC.

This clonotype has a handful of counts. CDR3 coding DNA: TGTGCCAGCAGTTACTGGCCGGGGCAGGGCCAAGAGACCCAGTACTTC. Residues: CASSYWPGQGQETQYF. J is TRBJ2-5 and V is TRBV6-2 or TRBV6-3; perhaps D is TRBD1 or TRBD2 (5 bases each). The germline V and J ends were trimmed by 1 base and 1 base, with 13 bases remaining between them. Germline V lookup: CDR1 MNHEY, CDR2 SVGEGT. The CDR3 has 16 amino acids.

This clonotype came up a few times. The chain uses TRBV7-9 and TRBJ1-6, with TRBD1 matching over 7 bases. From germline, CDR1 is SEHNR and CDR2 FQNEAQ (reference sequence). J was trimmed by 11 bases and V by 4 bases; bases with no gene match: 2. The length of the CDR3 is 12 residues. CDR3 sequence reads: CASSSDRAPLHF. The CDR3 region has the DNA TGTGCCAGCAGCTCTGACAGGGCACCCCTCCACTTT.

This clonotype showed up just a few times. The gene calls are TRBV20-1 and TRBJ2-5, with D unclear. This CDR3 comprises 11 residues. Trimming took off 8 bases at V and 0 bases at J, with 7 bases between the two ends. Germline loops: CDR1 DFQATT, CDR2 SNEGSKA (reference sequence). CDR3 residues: CSSQYQETQYF. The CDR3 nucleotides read TGCAGTTCACAGTACCAAGAGACCCAGTACTTC.

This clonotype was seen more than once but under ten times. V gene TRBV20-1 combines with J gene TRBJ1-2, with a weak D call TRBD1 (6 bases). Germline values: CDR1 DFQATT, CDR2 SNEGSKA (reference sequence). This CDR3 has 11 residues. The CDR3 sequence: CSAGEDYGYTF. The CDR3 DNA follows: TGCAGCGCAGGGGAGGACTATGGCTACACCTTC.

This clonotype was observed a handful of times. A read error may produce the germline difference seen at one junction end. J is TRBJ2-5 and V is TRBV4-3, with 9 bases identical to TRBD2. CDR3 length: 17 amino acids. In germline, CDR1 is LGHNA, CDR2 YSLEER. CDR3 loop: CTSSQDWSGGFQETQYF. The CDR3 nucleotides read TGCACCAGCAGCCAAGATTGGAGCGGGGGGTTTCAAGAGACCCAGTACTTC.

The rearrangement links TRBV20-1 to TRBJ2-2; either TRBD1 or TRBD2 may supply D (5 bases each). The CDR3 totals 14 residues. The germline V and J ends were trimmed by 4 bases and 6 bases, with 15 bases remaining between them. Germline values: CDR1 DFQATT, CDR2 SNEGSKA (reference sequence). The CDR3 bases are TGCAGTGCTATCGTCGGGGCATCGGCCGGGGAGCTGTTTTTT. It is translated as CSAIVGASAGELFF.

The CDR3 loop is CSAREWGESYNEQFF. As DNA, the CDR3 is TGCAGTGCTAGAGAGTGGGGGGAGTCCTACAATGAGCAGTTCTTC. The rearrangement joins TRBV20-1 to TRBJ2-1, with D perhaps TRBD2 (6 bases). V lost 0 bases and J lost 1, with 10 bases in between. Germline CDR1 and CDR2: DFQATT and SNEGSKA (reference sequence). The CDR3 runs to 15 residues.

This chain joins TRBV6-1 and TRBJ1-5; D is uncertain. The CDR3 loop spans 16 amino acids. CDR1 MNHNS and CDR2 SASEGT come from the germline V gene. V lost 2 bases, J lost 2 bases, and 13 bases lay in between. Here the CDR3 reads CASSELNPGGNQPQHF. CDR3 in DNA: TGTGCCAGCAGTGAACTGAATCCCGGGGGCAATCAGCCCCAGCATTTT.

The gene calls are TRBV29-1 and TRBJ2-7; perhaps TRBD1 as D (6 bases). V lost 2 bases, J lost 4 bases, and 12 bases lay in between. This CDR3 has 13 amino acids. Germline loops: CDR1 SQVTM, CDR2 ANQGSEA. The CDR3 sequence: CSVEFTGKYEQYF. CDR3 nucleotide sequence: TGCAGCGTTGAATTTACAGGGAAGTACGAGCAGTACTTC.

The CDR3 reads CASSAGTGGPQETQYF. DNA for the CDR3: TGTGCCAGTAGTGCGGGGACTGGGGGTCCCCAAGAGACCCAGTACTTC. The chain has TRBV19 and TRBJ2-5, with D maybe TRBD2 (6 bases). Trimming stripped 5 bases from V and 1 base from J, with 17 bases between. CDR3 size: 16 residues. From germline, CDR1 is LNHDA and CDR2 SQIVND (reference sequence).

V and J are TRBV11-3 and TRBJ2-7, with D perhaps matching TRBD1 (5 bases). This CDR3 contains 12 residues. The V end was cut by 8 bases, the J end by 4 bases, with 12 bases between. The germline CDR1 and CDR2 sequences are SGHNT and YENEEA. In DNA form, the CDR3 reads TGTGCCAGCGGACAATTTACTTACGAGCAGTACTTC. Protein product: CASGQFTYEQYF.

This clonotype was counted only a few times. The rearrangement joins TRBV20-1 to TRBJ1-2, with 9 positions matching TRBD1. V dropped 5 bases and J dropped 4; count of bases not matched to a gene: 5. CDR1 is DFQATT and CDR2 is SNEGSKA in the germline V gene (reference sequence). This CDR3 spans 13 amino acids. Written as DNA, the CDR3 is TGCAGTGCTCGGACAGGGGACATCTATGGCTACACCTTC. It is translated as CSARTGDIYGYTF.

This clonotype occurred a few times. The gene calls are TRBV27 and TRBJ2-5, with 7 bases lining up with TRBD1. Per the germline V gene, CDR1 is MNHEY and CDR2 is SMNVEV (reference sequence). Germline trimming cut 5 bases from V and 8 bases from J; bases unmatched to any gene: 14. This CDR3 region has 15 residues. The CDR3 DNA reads TGTGCCAGCAGTCCGACATGGACAGGACCCGGTACCCAGTACTTC. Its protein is CASSPTWTGPGTQYF.

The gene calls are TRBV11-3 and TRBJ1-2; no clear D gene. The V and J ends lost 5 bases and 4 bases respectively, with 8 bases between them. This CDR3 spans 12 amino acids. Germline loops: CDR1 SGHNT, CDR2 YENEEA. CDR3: CASSRGIYGYTF. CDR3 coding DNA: TGTGCCAGCAGCCGAGGAATCTATGGCTACACCTTC.

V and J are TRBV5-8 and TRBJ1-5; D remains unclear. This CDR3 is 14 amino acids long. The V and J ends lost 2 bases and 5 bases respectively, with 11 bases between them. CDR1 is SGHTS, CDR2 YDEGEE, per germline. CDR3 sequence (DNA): TGTGCCAGCAGCTTTTTAGGGTCCTATCAGCCCCAGCATTTT. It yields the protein CASSFLGSYQPQHF. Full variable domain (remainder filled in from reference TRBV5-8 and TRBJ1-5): EAGVTQSPTHLIKTRGQQATLRCSPISGHTSVYWYQQALGLGLQFLLWYDEGEERNRGNFPPRFSGRQFPNYSSELNVNALELEDSALYLCASSFLGSYQPQHFGDGTRLSIL.

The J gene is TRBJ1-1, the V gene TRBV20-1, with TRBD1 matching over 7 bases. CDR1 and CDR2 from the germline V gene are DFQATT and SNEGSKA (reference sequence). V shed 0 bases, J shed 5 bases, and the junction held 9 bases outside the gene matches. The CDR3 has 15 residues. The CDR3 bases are TGCAGTGCTAGAGATTGGAAGGGGGCGAGTACTGAAGCTTTCTTT. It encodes CSARDWKGASTEAFF.

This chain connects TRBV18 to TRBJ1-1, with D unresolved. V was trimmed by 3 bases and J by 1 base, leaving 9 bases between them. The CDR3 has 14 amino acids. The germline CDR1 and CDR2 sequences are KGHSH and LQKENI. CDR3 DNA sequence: TGTGCCAGCTCACCGAGAGGGCGGAACACTGAAGCTTTCTTT. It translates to CASSPRGRNTEAFF.

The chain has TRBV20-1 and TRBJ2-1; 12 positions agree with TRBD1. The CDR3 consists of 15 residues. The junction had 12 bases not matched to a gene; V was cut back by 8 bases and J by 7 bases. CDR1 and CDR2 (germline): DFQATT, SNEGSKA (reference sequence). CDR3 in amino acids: CSFQLGQGARNEQFF. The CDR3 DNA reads TGCAGTTTCCAATTGGGACAGGGGGCTCGAAATGAGCAGTTCTTC.

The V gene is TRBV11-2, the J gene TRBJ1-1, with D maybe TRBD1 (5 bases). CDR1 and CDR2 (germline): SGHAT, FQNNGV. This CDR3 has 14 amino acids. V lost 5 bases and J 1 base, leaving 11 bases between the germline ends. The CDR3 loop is CASSVGLGNTEAFF. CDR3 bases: TGTGCCAGCAGCGTGGGACTAGGGAACACTGAAGCTTTCTTT. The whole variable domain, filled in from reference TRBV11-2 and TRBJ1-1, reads EAGVAQSPRYKIIEKRQSVAFWCNPISGHATLYWYQQILGQGPKLLIQFQNNGVVDDSQLPKDRFSAERLKGVDSTLKIQPAKLEDSAVYLCASSVGLGNTEAFFGQGTRLTVV.

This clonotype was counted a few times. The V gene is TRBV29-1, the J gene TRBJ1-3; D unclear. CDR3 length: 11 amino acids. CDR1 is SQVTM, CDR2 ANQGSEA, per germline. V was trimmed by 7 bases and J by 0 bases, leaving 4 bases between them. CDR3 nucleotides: TGCAGCGGGACCTCTGGAAACACCATATATTTT. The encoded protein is CSGTSGNTIYF. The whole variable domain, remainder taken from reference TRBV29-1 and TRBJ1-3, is SAVISQKPSRDICQRGTSLTIQCQVDSQVTMMFWYRQQPGQSLTLIATANQGSEATYESGFVIDKFPISRPNLTFSTLTVSNMSPEDSSIYLCSGTSGNTIYFGEGSWLTVV.

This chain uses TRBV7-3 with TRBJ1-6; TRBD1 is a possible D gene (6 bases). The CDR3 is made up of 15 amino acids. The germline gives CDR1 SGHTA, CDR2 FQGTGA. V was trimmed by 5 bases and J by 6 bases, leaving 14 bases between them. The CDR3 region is CASSAFGDINSPLHF. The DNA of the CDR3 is TGTGCCAGCAGCGCCTTTGGGGACATTAATTCACCCCTCCACTTT. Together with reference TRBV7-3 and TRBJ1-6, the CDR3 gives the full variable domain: GAGVSQTPSNKVTEKGKYVELRCDPISGHTALYWYRQSLGQGPEFLIYFQGTGAADDSGLPNDRFFAVRPEGSVSTLKIQRTERGDSAVYLCASSAFGDINSPLHFGNGTRLTVT.

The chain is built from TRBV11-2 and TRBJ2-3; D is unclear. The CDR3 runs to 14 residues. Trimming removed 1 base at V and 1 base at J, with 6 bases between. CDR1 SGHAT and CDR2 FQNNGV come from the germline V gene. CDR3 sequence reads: CASSLAVGTDTQYF. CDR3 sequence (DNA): TGTGCCAGCAGCTTAGCAGTAGGCACAGATACGCAGTATTTT. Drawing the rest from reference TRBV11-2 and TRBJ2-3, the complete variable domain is EAGVAQSPRYKIIEKRQSVAFWCNPISGHATLYWYQQILGQGPKLLIQFQNNGVVDDSQLPKDRFSAERLKGVDSTLKIQPAKLEDSAVYLCASSLAVGTDTQYFGPGTRLTVL.

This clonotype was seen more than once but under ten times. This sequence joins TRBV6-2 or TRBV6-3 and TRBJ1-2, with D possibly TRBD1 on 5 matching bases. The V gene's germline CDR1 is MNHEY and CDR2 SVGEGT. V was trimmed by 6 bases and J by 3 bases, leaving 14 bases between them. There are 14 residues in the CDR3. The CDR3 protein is CASSPEGPYYGYTF. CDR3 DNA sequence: TGTGCCAGCAGCCCCGAGGGGCCGTACTATGGCTACACCTTC.